These 29 T cell receptor beta chains originate from one sample sequenced in a study of glioma-infiltrating T cells after dendritic cell vaccination (dated by TCRdb to the mid-2010s). According to the study, the label for this sample's time point signals: after dendritic cell vaccination, including at tumor progression/relapse. Library construction relied on the immunoSEQ multiplex PCR assay. The source is immuneACCESS, and TCRdb retained only in-frame sequences with V and J called. Part of the clones is not carried over; for the studies checked, unresolved V genes explain less than half of this, and the remainder is unexplained. This sample has 99,000 or so clones in its table, and around 90% of those were observed once. The ten biggest clones cover more than 2.5% of the sample. Here the sequenced sample was blood, taken after dendritic cell vaccination. The receptors were gathered from a human donor with glioblastoma.

V gene TRBV7-2 combines with J gene TRBJ2-7; possibly TRBD2 for D (6 bases). The V end was cut by 5 bases, the J end by 9 bases, with 20 bases between. Germline loops: CDR1 SGHTA, CDR2 FQGNSA. This CDR3 is 14 amino acids long. The CDR3 nucleotides read TGTGCCAGCAGCCCGTCGGGACTCGCGGCCGGGCAGTACTTC. It specifies CASSPSGLAAGQYF.

This chain links TRBV5-1 with TRBJ2-3, with D perhaps matching TRBD2 (6 bases). The CDR3 spans 15 residues. Trimming took off 0 bases at V and 3 bases at J, with 11 bases between the two ends. Germline V gene data show CDR1 as SGHRS and CDR2 as YFSETQ. Here the CDR3 reads CASSLGLELTDTQYF. The CDR3 coding sequence is TGCGCCAGCAGCTTGGGACTAGAGTTGACAGATACGCAGTATTTT.

The rearrangement links TRBV5-1 to TRBJ1-2; D is uncertain. V was pared by 3 bases and J by 3 bases, with 3 bases between. The CDR3 runs 11 residues. CDR1 SGHRS and CDR2 YFSETQ come from the germline V gene. CDR3 in amino acids: CASSSDYGYTF. The CDR3 bases are TGCGCCAGCAGCTCCGACTATGGCTACACCTTC.

This clone appeared once. The chain is built from TRBV5-1 and TRBJ1-4, with a weak D call TRBD1 (5 bases). CDR1 and CDR2 (germline): SGHRS, YFSETQ. Trimming removed 0 bases from V and 5 bases from J, with 5 bases in between. CDR3 size: 13 residues. CDR3 sequence reads: CASSLGQNEKLFF. The CDR3 DNA follows: TGCGCCAGCAGCTTGGGACAGAATGAAAAACTGTTTTTT.

The chain is built from TRBV6-6 and TRBJ2-3; D perhaps matches TRBD2 (5 bases). CDR3 length: 16 residues. Germline assignment: CDR1 MNHNY and CDR2 SVGAGI (reference sequence). The V end lost 6 bases, the J end lost 6 bases, and 22 bases lay between the germline ends. CDR3 DNA: TGTGCCAGCAGCGGCCTCGGACTGGCAGCCGGGGATACGCAGTATTTT. This encodes CASSGLGLAAGDTQYF.

The CDR3 sequence is CAWRPTGWVSRTEAFF. The CDR3 region has the DNA TGTGCCTGGAGACCCACAGGTTGGGTTTCACGAACTGAAGCTTTCTTT. The chain recombines TRBV30 with TRBJ1-1; D may be TRBD1 (5 bases). CDR1 is GTSNPN and CDR2 is SVGIG in the germline V gene (reference sequence). The CDR3 sequence is 16 residues long. The V and J ends lost 3 bases and 5 bases respectively, with 22 bases between them. Variable domain in full (rest from reference TRBV30 and TRBJ1-1): SQTIHQWPATLVQPVGSPLSLECTVEGTSNPNLYWYRQAAGRGLQLLFYSVGIGQISSEVPQNLSASRPQDRQFILSSKKLLLSDSGFYLCAWRPTGWVSRTEAFFGQGTRLTVV.

The CDR3 region has the DNA TGTGCTAGTGGTCCCCCTAGCGGGGGGAACACCGGGGAGCTGTTTTTT. This sequence encodes CASGPPSGGNTGELFF. This chain joins TRBV12-5 and TRBJ2-2; 10 nucleotides agree with TRBD2. The CDR3 is 16 amino acids. V gave up 5 bases and J gave up 1 base; unmatched junction bases: 4. Germline CDR1 LGHNT, CDR2 FRNRAP.

The chain joins TRBV30 to TRBJ1-2, with a weak D call TRBD1 (6 bases). Germline CDR1 GTSNPN, CDR2 SVGIG (reference sequence). The CDR3 totals 13 residues. Trimming stripped 2 bases from V and 7 bases from J, with 14 bases between. The CDR3 DNA sequence: TGTGCCTGGAGTCTACAGGGATTTGGTGGCTACACCTTC. Protein: CAWSLQGFGGYTF.

The chain employs TRBV20-1 and TRBJ2-5; D ambiguous. V was pared by 5 bases and J by 3 bases, with 7 bases between. In germline, CDR1 is DFQATT, CDR2 SNEGSKA (reference sequence). CDR3 size: 11 residues. CDR3 loop: CSAHREETQYF. In DNA form, the CDR3 reads TGCAGTGCTCACCGGGAAGAGACCCAGTACTTC.

The J gene is TRBJ2-1, the V gene TRBV2; 9 nucleotides match TRBD2. In germline, CDR1 is SNHLY, CDR2 FYNNEI. After removal of 1 base from V and 12 bases from J, the junction contained 10 bases not matched to a gene. The length of the CDR3 is 15 residues. CDR3 sequence: CASSEEAGGGDGQFF. CDR3 in DNA: TGTGCCAGCAGTGAAGAGGCGGGAGGGGGGGATGGGCAGTTCTTC.

The chain couples TRBV15 to TRBJ1-1; weak D call: TRBD1 (6 bases). V lost 6 bases to trimming and J lost 8 bases, with 19 bases between them. This CDR3 has 14 residues. Germline V gene lookup returns CDR1 LNHNV and CDR2 YYDKDF (reference sequence). The CDR3 region has the DNA TGTGCCACCAGAATGGGGGCCACAGGGTCCGAAGCTTTCTTT. Protein: CATRMGATGSEAFF.

The V and J genes are TRBV6-6 and TRBJ1-1; the D gene is possibly TRBD1 (6 bases). V was pared by 6 bases and J by 2 bases, with 19 bases between. Germline lookup yields CDR1 MNHNY and CDR2 SVGAGI (reference sequence). The CDR3 extends over 16 amino acids. Here the CDR3 reads CASSDTGIGLNTEAFF. The CDR3 coding sequence is TGTGCCAGCAGCGATACAGGGATTGGGCTTAACACTGAAGCTTTCTTT.

The J gene is TRBJ2-1, the V gene TRBV7-8, with 7 positions matching TRBD1. V lost 5 bases and J lost 5; bases outside the gene matches: 9. Per the germline V gene, CDR1 is SGHVS and CDR2 is FQNEAQ. There are 15 residues in the CDR3. The DNA for the CDR3 is TGTGCCAGCAGCACAGACAGGGCGGGCCACAATGAGCAGTTCTTC. Translated: CASSTDRAGHNEQFF.

This clone appeared a single time. Its ends do not fully match the called genes, so a read error is possible. The CDR3 sequence is CASSLGGKSTEAFF. DNA of the CDR3: TGTGCCAGCAGCTTGGGGGGAAAGTCGACTGAGGCTTTCTTT. The chain is built from TRBV7-2 and TRBJ1-1, with a weak D call TRBD1 (5 bases). The CDR3 covers 14 residues. CDR1 is SGHTA, CDR2 FQGNSA, per germline.

This chain joins TRBV5-1 and TRBJ2-1; the match to TRBD2 covers 7 bases. Per germline, CDR1 SGHRS and CDR2 YFSETQ. After removal of 7 bases from V and 2 bases from J, the junction contained 9 bases not matched to a gene. The CDR3 runs to 15 residues. The CDR3 sequence: CASWREPGAYNEQFF. CDR3 nucleotide sequence: TGCGCCAGCTGGCGGGAGCCGGGTGCCTACAATGAGCAGTTCTTC.

V usage is TRBV2 and J usage is TRBJ1-5, with 7 positions matching TRBD1. The CDR3 runs 12 residues. Unmatched junction bases numbered 4, after V lost 8 bases and J lost 6 bases. CDR1 is SNHLY and CDR2 is FYNNEI in the germline V gene. The CDR3 bases are TGTGCCAGCGGACAGGATGGTCAGCCCCAGCATTTT. It specifies CASGQDGQPQHF.

The chain combines TRBV5-4 with TRBJ2-1; 11 nucleotides align to TRBD2. Losses at the gene ends were 0 bases for V and 4 bases for J; bases not matched to a gene: 6. Germline V gives CDR1 SGHNT, CDR2 YYREEE (reference sequence). CDR3 size: 17 residues. CDR3 region: CASSLARSSGRYNEQFF. DNA of the CDR3: TGTGCCAGCAGCTTGGCCCGCTCTAGCGGGAGGTACAATGAGCAGTTCTTC.

The chain joins TRBV9 to TRBJ1-2, with D possibly being TRBD1 (6 bases). The length of the CDR3 is 14 residues. V was cut by 3 bases and J by 4 bases, with 13 bases left in between. Per the germline V gene, CDR1 is SGDLS and CDR2 is YYNGEE. CDR3 in DNA: TGTGCCAGCAGCGCAAGGACAGTTTTCTATGGCTACACCTTC. Translation gives CASSARTVFYGYTF. Full variable domain (outside the CDR3, taken from reference TRBV9 and TRBJ1-2): DSGVTQTPKHLITATGQRVTLRCSPRSGDLSVYWYQQSLDQGLQFLIQYYNGEERAKGNILERFSAQQFPDLHSELNLSSLELGDSALYFCASSARTVFYGYTFGSGTRLTVV.

This rearrangement joins TRBV6-1 to TRBJ1-5; maybe TRBD1 (6 bases). From germline, CDR1 is MNHNS and CDR2 SASEGT. The CDR3 contains 13 residues. Between the trimmed V and J ends, which lost 10 bases and 2 bases, there was a span of 12 bases. The CDR3 protein is CAMGAGGNQPQHF. The CDR3 DNA sequence: TGTGCCATGGGGGCGGGCGGCAATCAGCCCCAGCATTTT.

The rearrangement links TRBV7-9 to TRBJ2-7; 12 bases match TRBD2. The V gene's germline CDR1 is SEHNR and CDR2 FQNEAQ (reference sequence). This CDR3 has 15 residues. V shed 5 bases, J shed 6 bases, and the junction held 8 bases outside the gene matches. The CDR3 loop is CASSPRLAGEREQYF. As DNA, the CDR3 is TGTGCCAGCAGCCCTCGACTAGCGGGAGAGCGCGAGCAGTACTTC.

The chain has TRBV5-1 and TRBJ1-1, with D tentatively TRBD1 (5 bases). Germline values: CDR1 SGHRS, CDR2 YFSETQ. The length of the CDR3 is 13 residues. V gave up 1 base and J gave up 9 bases, with 13 bases separating them. The CDR3 coding sequence is TGCGCCAGCAGCTTGAGCGGGGACGGACAAGCTTTCTTT. Translation: CASSLSGDGQAFF.

J is TRBJ2-1 and V is TRBV5-6, with D tentatively TRBD1 (7 bases). Trimming stripped 0 bases from V and 7 bases from J, with 14 bases between. Germline V gives CDR1 SGHDT, CDR2 YYEEEE. There are 15 residues in the CDR3. The DNA for the CDR3 is TGTGCCAGCAGCTTGGTGCCAGGGGGGTTGAATGAGCAGTTCTTC. Translating it yields CASSLVPGGLNEQFF. Together with reference TRBV5-6 and TRBJ2-1, the CDR3 gives the full variable domain: DAGVTQSPTHLIKTRGQQVTLRCSPKSGHDTVSWYQQALGQGPQFIFQYYEEEERQRGNFPDRFSGHQFPNYSSELNVNALLLGDSALYLCASSLVPGGLNEQFFGPGTRLTVL.

V usage is TRBV9 and J usage is TRBJ2-3; TRBD2 aligns across 7 bases. The J segment lost 0 bases and the V segment lost 4 bases, leaving 8 bases of the junction unmatched. The CDR3 spans 16 residues. The germline V gene encodes CDR1 SGDLS and CDR2 YYNGEE. The CDR3 is CASSPRGGTSTDTQYF. The CDR3 coding sequence is TGTGCCAGCAGCCCGAGGGGAGGGACTAGCACAGATACGCAGTATTTT.

The V and J genes are TRBV5-1 and TRBJ2-3; TRBD1 matches 10 bases. The V gene's germline CDR1 is SGHRS and CDR2 YFSETQ. CDR3 size: 17 residues. Trimming took 4 bases from V and 4 from J; bases not matched to a gene: 12. The CDR3 here is CASSVTPGQGFADTQYF. CDR3 sequence (DNA): TGCGCCAGCAGCGTAACTCCGGGACAGGGGTTCGCAGATACGCAGTATTTT.

This clone was counted once. The chain carries TRBV29-1 and TRBJ2-2, with 10 bases lining up with TRBD2. CDR3 length: 15 amino acids. Per germline, CDR1 SQVTM and CDR2 ANQGSEA. The V gene end was trimmed by 6 bases and the J gene end by 5 bases; junction bases not matched to a gene: 9. CDR3: CSVLPSGSGTGELFF. The CDR3 DNA sequence: TGCAGCGTCCTGCCTAGCGGGAGTGGGACCGGGGAGCTGTTTTTT.

This clone came up once. The chain uses TRBV29-1 and TRBJ2-5, with D perhaps TRBD2 (5 bases). The DNA end is a closer match to TRBJ2-7, so the J assignment may be wrong. The CDR3 is 14 amino acids. Germline values: CDR1 SQVTM, CDR2 ANQGSEA. In DNA, the CDR3 is TGCAGCGTTGTGGCGGGCCGAGTTTCCTACGAGCAGTACTTC. Its protein is CSVVAGRVSYEQYF.

The chain recombines TRBV19 with TRBJ1-5; TRBD1 might be the D (6 bases). This CDR3 is built from 16 residues. CDR1 LNHDA and CDR2 SQIVND come from the germline V gene (reference sequence). V lost 7 bases, J lost 6 bases, and 22 bases lay in between. The CDR3 DNA reads TGTGCCAGTACCGAGCAGGCACAGGGCAGTTTTCAGCCCCAGCATTTT. Its translation: CASTEQAQGSFQPQHF.

The J gene is TRBJ2-7, the V gene TRBV5-1, with 7 bases aligning to TRBD1. V was pared by 0 bases and J by 6 bases, with 6 bases of the junction left unmatched. The CDR3 covers 14 residues. CDR1 is SGHRS, CDR2 YFSETQ, per germline. The CDR3 DNA sequence: TGCGCCAGCAGCTTGGCCGCACAGGGGAGCGAGCAGTACTTC. This gives the protein CASSLAAQGSEQYF.

This clone was picked up a small number of times. The chain employs TRBV19 and TRBJ2-2; 8 nucleotides align to TRBD1. This CDR3 contains 16 residues. Losses at the gene ends were 3 bases for V and 3 bases for J; bases not matched to a gene: 6. Germline loops: CDR1 LNHDA, CDR2 SQIVND (reference sequence). The CDR3 spells CASSIRRGRYTGELFF. CDR3 bases: TGTGCCAGTAGTATCCGCAGGGGGCGATACACCGGGGAGCTGTTTTTT.